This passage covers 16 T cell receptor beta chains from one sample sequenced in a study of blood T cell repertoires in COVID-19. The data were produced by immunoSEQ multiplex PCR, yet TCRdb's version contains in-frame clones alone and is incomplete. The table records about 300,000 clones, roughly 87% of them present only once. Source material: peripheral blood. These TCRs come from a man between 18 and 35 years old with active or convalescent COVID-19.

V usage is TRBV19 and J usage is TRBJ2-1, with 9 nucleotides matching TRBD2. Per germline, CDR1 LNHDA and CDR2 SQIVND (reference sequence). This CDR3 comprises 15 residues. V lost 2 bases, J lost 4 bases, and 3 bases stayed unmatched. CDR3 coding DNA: TGTGCCAGTAGTATAAGGACTAGCGCGTACAATGAGCAGTTCTTC. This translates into CASSIRTSAYNEQFF.

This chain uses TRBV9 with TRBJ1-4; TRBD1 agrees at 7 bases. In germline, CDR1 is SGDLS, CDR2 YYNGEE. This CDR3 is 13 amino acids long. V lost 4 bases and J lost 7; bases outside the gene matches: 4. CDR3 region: CASSLRQGEKLFF. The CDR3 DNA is TGTGCCAGCAGCCTGAGACAGGGTGAAAAACTGTTTTTT.

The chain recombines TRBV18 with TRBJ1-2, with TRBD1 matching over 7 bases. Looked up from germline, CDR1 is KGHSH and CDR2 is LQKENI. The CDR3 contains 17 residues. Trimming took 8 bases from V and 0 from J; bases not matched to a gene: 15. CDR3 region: CASTTGTAPISNYGYTF. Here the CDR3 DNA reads TGTGCCAGCACAACCGGGACAGCGCCTATTTCTAACTATGGCTACACCTTC.

As DNA, the CDR3 is TGTGCCAGCTCACCCTGGAGGGACCTCACCGGGGAGCTGTTTTTT. Protein: CASSPWRDLTGELFF. This sequence joins TRBV18 and TRBJ2-2; D may be TRBD2 (6 bases). Germline V gives CDR1 KGHSH, CDR2 LQKENI. The CDR3 spans 15 residues. Trimming took 3 bases from V and 4 from J, leaving 12 bases between them.

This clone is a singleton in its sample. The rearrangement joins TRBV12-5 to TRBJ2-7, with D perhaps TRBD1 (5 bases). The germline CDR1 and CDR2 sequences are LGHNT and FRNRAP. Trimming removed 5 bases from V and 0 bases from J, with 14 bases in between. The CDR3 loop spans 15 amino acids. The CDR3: CASGPQGTGSYEQYF. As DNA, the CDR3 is TGTGCTAGTGGTCCGCAGGGAACCGGCTCCTACGAGCAGTACTTC.

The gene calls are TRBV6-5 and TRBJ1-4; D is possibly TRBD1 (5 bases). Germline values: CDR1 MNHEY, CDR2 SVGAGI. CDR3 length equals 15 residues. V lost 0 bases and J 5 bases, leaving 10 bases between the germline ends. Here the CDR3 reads CASSYSETENEKLFF. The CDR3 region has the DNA TGTGCCAGCAGTTACTCCGAGACAGAGAATGAAAAACTGTTTTTT.

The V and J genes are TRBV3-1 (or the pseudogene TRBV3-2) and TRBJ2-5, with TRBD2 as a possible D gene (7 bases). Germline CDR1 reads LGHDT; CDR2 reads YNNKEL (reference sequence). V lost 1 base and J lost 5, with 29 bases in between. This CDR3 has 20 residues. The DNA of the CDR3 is TGTGCCAGCAGCCAAGTCTTCAATAAGAGGGGGGGAGCTAAAGACGAGACCCAGTACTTC. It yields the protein CASSQVFNKRGGAKDETQYF.

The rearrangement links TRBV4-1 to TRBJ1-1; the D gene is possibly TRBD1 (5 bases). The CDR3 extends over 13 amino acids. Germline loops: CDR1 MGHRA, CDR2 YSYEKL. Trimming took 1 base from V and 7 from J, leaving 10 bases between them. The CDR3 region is CASSQVDRNEAFF. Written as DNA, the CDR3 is TGCGCCAGCAGCCAAGTCGACAGAAATGAAGCTTTCTTT.

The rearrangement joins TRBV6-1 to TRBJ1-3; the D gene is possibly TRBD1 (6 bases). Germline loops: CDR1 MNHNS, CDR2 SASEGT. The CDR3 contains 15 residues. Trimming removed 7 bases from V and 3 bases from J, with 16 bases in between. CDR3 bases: TGTGCCAGCAACCCCGGGCCAGGGGTTGGAAACACCATATATTTT. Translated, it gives CASNPGPGVGNTIYF.

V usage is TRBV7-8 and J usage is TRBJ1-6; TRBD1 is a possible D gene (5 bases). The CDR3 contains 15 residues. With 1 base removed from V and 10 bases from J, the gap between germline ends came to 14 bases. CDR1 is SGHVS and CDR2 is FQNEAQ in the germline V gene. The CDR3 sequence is CASSLGAGEHSPLHF. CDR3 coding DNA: TGTGCCAGCAGCTTAGGTGCGGGGGAACACTCACCCCTCCACTTT. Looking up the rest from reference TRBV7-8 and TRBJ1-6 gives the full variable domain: GAGVSQSPRYKVAKRGQDVALRCDPISGHVSLFWYQQALGQGPEFLTYFQNEAQLDKSGLPSDRFFAERPEGSVSTLKIQRTQQEDSAVYLCASSLGAGEHSPLHFGNGTRLTVT.

The CDR3 region is CASSVVRQGNQPQHF. The DNA of the CDR3 is TGTGCCAGCAGCGTAGTTCGGCAGGGCAATCAGCCCCAGCATTTT. This rearrangement joins TRBV9 to TRBJ1-5; D gene uncertain. V was pared by 0 bases and J by 2 bases, with 9 bases between. Germline assignment: CDR1 SGDLS and CDR2 YYNGEE. The CDR3 runs 15 residues.

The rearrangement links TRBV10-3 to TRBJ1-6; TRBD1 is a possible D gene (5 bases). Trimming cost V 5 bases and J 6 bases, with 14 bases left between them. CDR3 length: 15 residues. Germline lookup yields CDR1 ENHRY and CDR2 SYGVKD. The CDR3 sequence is CAISRGTESNSPLHF. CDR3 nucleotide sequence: TGTGCCATCAGTCGCGGGACCGAGTCTAATTCACCCCTCCACTTT.

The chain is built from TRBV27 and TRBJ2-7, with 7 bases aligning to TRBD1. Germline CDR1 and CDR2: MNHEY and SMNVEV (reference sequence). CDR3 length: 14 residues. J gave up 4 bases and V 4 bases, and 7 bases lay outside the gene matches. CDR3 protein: CASSSGTAGYEQYF. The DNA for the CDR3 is TGTGCCAGCAGTTCAGGGACAGCTGGGTACGAGCAGTACTTC.

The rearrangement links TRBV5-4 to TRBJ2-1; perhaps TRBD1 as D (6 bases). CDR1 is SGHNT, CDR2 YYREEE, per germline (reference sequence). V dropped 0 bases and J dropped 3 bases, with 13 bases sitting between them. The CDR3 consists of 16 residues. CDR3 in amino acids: CASSLARDTYYNEQFF. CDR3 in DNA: TGTGCCAGCAGCTTGGCCCGGGACACCTACTACAATGAGCAGTTCTTC.

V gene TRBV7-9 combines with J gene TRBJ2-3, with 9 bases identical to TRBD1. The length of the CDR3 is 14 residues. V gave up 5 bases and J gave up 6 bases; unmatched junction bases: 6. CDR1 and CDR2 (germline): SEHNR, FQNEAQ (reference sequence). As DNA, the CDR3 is TGTGCCAGCAGCCCCGACAGGGGGTCGGATACGCAGTATTTT. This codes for CASSPDRGSDTQYF.

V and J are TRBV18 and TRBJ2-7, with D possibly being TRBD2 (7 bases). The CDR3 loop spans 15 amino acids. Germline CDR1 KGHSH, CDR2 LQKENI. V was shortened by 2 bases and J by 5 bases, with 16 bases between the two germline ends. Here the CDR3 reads CASSPVGGAGDEQYF. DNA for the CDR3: TGTGCCAGCTCACCAGTGGGAGGGGCAGGGGACGAGCAGTACTTC.